The 2 T cell receptor beta chains below come from one sample, sequenced in a study of T cells expressing NK-cell markers. TCRdb re-called the 5' RACE reads; every CDR3 protein appears as one record, without DNA. This sample contains some 340,000 distinct CDR3 sequences. The sample comprised blood T cells: a sorted CD56 or NKG2C T cell subset, CD4+ or CD8+ T cells, or bulk PBMC T cells (not recorded which). All receptors derive from a man between 18 and 69 years old in good health.

The V and J genes are TRBV18 and TRBJ2-3. Germline V gene data show CDR1 as KGHSH and CDR2 as LQKENI. The CDR3 sequence is 15 residues long. The CDR3 loop is CASSPGYTHTDTQYF.

The chain links TRBV4-1 to TRBJ2-7; TCRdb's D call of TRBD2 is untestable without DNA. There are 17 residues in the CDR3. From germline, CDR1 is MGHRA and CDR2 YSYEKL. The CDR3 protein is CASSQVGLAGECYEQYF.